What follows are 8 T cell receptor beta chains derived from one specimen sequenced in a study of beta chain features in type 1 diabetes (dated by TCRdb to the late 2010s). The library relied on the immunoSEQ multiplex PCR assay. The entire amount of isolated RNA was reverse transcribed using the High Capacity cDNA Reverse Transcription Kit, so the sequenced TCRB transcripts were expressed ones. The table comes from immuneACCESS by way of TCRdb, which keeps in-frame sequences with V and J called. Part of the clones is missing from these tables; in studies checked, under half for an unresolved V gene and the rest for unknown reasons. For this sample there are over 700,000 clones; 15% to 20% appear just once. The ten top clones hold 0.023% of the sample. The sample taken for sequencing was naive CD4+ T cells from blood. The sample's cell subset or site label is to be understood as: true naive CD4+ T cells. These receptors were obtained from a woman aged 18-29 years in good health.

The chain links TRBV29-1 to TRBJ1-1; no clear D gene. This CDR3 spans 13 amino acids. Germline V lookup: CDR1 SQVTM, CDR2 ANQGSEA. Trimming stripped 0 bases from V and 1 base from J, with 6 bases between. The DNA for the CDR3 is TGCAGCGTTGAAGAAAACAGGAACACTGAAGCTTTCTTT. This encodes CSVEENRNTEAFF.

This sequence joins TRBV2 and TRBJ2-6; 10 bases match TRBD1. The CDR3 is 13 amino acids. Germline-derived CDR1 and CDR2 are SNHLY and FYNNEI. Germline trimming cut 4 bases from V and 15 bases from J; bases unmatched to any gene: 6. The CDR3 region has the DNA TGTGCCAGCAGTGCAAGACAGGGGGCGCGCCTGACTTTC. As protein: CASSARQGARLTF.

The chain carries TRBV19 and TRBJ2-5; D is unresolved. Germline V CDR1 and CDR2: LNHDA, SQIVND (reference sequence). V lost 9 bases and J 4 bases, leaving 15 bases between the germline ends. CDR3 length: 13 amino acids. The CDR3 loop is CASRTEWGETQYF. In DNA, the CDR3 is TGTGCCAGCCGGACCGAATGGGGAGAGACCCAGTACTTC. Together with reference TRBV19 and TRBJ2-5, the CDR3 gives the full variable domain: DGGITQSPKYLFRKEGQNVTLSCEQNLNHDAMYWYRQDPGQGLRLIYYSQIVNDFQKGDIAEGYSVSREKKESFPLTVTSAQKNPTAFYLCASRTEWGETQYFGPGTRLLVL.

The chain couples TRBV14 to TRBJ1-1; weak D call: TRBD1 (5 bases). Trimming shortened V by 1 base and J by 4 bases, and 13 bases separated the two germline ends. The CDR3 contains 15 residues. Per the germline V gene, CDR1 is SGHDN and CDR2 is FVKESK. The CDR3 loop reads CASSQVGRGVTEAFF. In nucleotides, the CDR3 is TGTGCCAGCAGCCAAGTGGGGAGAGGGGTCACTGAAGCTTTCTTT.

This chain connects TRBV5-1 to TRBJ2-5; no reliable D call. Trimming cost V 0 bases and J 5 bases, with 8 bases left between them. CDR1 SGHRS and CDR2 YFSETQ come from the germline V gene. The CDR3 is 13 amino acids. The CDR3 coding sequence is TGCGCCAGCAGCTTGGAAGGTCACGAGACCCAGTACTTC. Its translation: CASSLEGHETQYF. The full variable domain, its missing parts supplied by reference TRBV5-1 and TRBJ2-5, is KAGVTQTPRYLIKTRGQQVTLSCSPISGHRSVSWYQQTPGQGLQFLFEYFSETQRNKGNFPGRFSGRQFSNSRSEMNVSTLELGDSALYLCASSLEGHETQYFGPGTRLLVL.

The chain is built from TRBV9 and TRBJ2-1, with 8 bases matching TRBD2. Germline CDR1 SGDLS, CDR2 YYNGEE. The CDR3 consists of 15 residues. V lost 1 base to trimming and J lost 2 bases; unmatched junction nucleotides: 2. The CDR3 DNA is TGTGCCAGCAGCGTAACTAGCGGACCCTACAATGAGCAGTTCTTC. This gives the protein CASSVTSGPYNEQFF.

This clone was counted only a few times. J is TRBJ2-5 and V is TRBV11-2; possibly TRBD1 or TRBD2 for D (6 bases each). This CDR3 has 15 residues. Trimming pared 8 bases from V and 1 base from J, leaving 17 bases between. Germline V lookup: CDR1 SGHAT, CDR2 FQNNGV. CDR3 in amino acids: CASRPGAGSQETQYF. The CDR3 coding sequence is TGTGCCAGCCGCCCGGGGGCGGGCAGCCAAGAGACCCAGTACTTC.

The chain combines TRBV7-9 with TRBJ2-1, with 9 nucleotides matching TRBD2. Germline V gene data show CDR1 as SEHNR and CDR2 as FQNEAQ (reference sequence). V was clipped by 6 bases and J by 9 bases; unmatched bases: 9. The CDR3 has 14 amino acids. CDR3 nucleotides: TGTGCCAGCAGTCCGATAGCGGGAGTCGGTGAGCAGTTCTTC. Translated: CASSPIAGVGEQFF.